A single sample gave rise to the 2 T cell receptor beta chains below, sequenced in a study of blood T cell repertoires in COVID-19. Sequencing used immunoSEQ multiplex PCR; TCRdb keeps in-frame clones, though not all of them. The table lists about 190,000 clones, around 80% of them singletons. The material sequenced was peripheral blood. The origin of the receptors is a man aged 50-59 years who had recovered from COVID-19.

The chain carries TRBV6-4 and TRBJ2-3, with TRBD2 matching 7 bases. CDR1 MRHNA and CDR2 SNTAGT come from the germline V gene. This CDR3 is built from 17 residues. Trimming removed 5 bases from V and 3 bases from J; junction bases left unmatched: 14. The CDR3 DNA sequence: TGTGCCAGCAGTCCGGGACTAAGTTTGATCGGGACAGATACGCAGTATTTT. This codes for CASSPGLSLIGTDTQYF.

This rearrangement joins TRBV6-4 to TRBJ2-7; 16 nucleotides align to TRBD2. CDR3 length: 16 amino acids. J lost 2 bases, V lost 2 bases, and 0 bases had no gene match. Per germline, CDR1 MRHNA and CDR2 SNTAGT. CDR3: CASSDGTSGRAYEQYF. In DNA, the CDR3 is TGTGCCAGCAGTGACGGGACTAGCGGGAGGGCCTACGAGCAGTACTTC.